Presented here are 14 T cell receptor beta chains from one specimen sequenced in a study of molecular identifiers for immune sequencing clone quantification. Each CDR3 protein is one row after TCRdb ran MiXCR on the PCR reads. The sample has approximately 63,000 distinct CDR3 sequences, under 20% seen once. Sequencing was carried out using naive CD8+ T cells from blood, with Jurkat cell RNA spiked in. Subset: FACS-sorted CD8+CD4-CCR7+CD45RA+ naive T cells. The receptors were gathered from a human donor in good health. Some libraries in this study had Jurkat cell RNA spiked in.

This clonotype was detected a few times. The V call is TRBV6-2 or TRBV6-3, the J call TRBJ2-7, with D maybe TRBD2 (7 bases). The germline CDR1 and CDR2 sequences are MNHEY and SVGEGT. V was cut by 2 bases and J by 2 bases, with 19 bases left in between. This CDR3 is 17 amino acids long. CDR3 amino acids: CASSYALFAGAAYEQYF. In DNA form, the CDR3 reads TGTGCCAGCAGTTACGCTTTGTTCGCGGGGGCCGCCTACGAGCAGTACTTC.

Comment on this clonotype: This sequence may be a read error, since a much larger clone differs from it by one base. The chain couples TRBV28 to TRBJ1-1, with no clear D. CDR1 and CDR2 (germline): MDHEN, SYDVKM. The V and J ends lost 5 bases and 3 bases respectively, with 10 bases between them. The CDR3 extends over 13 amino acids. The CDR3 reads CASSILAYTEAFF. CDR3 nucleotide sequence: TGTGCCAGCAGTATCTTGGCGTACACTGAAGCTTTCTTT.

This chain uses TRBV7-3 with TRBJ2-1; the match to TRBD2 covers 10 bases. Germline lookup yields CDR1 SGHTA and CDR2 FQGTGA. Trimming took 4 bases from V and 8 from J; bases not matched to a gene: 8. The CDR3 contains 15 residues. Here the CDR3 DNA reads TGTGCCAGCAGCTCAACTAGCGGGAACGCGGATGAGCAGTTCTTC. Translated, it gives CASSSTSGNADEQFF.

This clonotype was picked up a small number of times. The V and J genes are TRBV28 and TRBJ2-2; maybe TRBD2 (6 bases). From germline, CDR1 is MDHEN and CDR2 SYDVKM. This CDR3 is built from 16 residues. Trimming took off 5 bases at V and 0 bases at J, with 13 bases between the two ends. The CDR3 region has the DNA TGTGCCAGCAGTCCCCTGGGGGGTGCGAACACCGGGGAGCTGTTTTTT. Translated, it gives CASSPLGGANTGELFF.

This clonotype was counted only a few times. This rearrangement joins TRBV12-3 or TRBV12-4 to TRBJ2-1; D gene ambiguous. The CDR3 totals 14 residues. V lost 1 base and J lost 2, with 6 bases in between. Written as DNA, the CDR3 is TGTGCCAGCAGTTTAGGTGCGACCTACAATGAGCAGTTCTTC. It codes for CASSLGATYNEQFF.

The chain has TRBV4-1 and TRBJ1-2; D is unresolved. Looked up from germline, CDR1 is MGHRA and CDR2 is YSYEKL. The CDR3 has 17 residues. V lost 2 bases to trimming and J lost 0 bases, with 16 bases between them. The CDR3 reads CASSQITSRQANYGYTF. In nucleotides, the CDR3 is TGCGCCAGCAGCCAAATAACGAGCCGTCAAGCTAACTATGGCTACACCTTC.

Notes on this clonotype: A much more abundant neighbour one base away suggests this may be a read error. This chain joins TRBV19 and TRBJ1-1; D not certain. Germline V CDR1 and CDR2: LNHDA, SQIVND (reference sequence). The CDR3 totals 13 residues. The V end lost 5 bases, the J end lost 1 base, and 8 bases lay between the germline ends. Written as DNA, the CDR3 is TGTGCCAGTAGTGTTGCGCAGAACACTGAAGCTTTCTTT. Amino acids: CASSVAQNTEAFF.

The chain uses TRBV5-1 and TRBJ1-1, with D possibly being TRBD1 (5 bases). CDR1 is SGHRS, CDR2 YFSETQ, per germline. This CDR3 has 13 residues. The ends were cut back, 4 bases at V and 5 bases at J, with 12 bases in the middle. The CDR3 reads CASSAAGRTEAFF. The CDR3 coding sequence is TGCGCCAGCAGCGCCGCAGGGAGAACTGAAGCTTTCTTT.

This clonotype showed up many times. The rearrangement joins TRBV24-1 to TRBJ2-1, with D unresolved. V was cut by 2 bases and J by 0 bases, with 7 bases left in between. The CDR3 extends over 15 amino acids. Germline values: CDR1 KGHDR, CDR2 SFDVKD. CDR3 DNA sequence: TGTGCCACCAGTGATTCGGAAAGCTCCTACAATGAGCAGTTCTTC. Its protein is CATSDSESSYNEQFF.

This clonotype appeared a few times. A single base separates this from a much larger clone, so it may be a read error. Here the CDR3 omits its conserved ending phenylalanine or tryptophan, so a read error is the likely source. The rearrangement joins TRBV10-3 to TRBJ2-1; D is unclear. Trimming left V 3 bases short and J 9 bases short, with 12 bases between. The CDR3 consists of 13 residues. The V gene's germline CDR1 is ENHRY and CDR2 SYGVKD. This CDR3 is CAISEVRTGEQFL. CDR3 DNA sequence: TGTGCCATCAGTGAAGTGCGCACGGGTGAGCAGTTCTTG.

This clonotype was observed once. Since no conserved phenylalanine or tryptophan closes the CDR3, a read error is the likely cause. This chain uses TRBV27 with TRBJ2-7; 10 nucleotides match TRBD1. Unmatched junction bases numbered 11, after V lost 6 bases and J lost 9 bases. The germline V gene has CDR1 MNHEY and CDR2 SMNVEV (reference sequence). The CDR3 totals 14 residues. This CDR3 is CASRWTGGSDGQYL. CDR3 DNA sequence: TGTGCCAGCAGGTGGACAGGGGGGTCGGACGGGCAGTACTTG.

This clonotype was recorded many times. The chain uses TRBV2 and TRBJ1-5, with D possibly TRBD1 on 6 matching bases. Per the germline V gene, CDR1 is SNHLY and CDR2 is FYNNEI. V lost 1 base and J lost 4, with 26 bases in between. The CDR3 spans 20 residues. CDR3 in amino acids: CASSEGGSGLGGPENQPQHF. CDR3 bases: TGTGCCAGCAGTGAAGGGGGGAGTGGGCTAGGGGGACCAGAAAATCAGCCCCAGCATTTT.

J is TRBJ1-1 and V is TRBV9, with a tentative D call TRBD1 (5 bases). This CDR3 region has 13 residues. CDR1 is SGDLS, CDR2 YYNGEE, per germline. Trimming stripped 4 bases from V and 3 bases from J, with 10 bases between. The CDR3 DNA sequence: TGTGCCAGCAGCAGCAGGGCTGACACTGAAGCTTTCTTT. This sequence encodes CASSSRADTEAFF.

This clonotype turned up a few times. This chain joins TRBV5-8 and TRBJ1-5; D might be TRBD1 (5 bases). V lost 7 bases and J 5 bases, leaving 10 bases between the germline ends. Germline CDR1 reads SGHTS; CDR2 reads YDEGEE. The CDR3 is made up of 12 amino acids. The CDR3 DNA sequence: TGTGCCAGCCAGGTAGGGGATCAGCCCCAGCATTTT. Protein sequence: CASQVGDQPQHF.